These T cell receptor beta chains were read from a single sample in a study of cytomegalovirus exposure and HLA in healthy donors. Here immunoSEQ multiplex PCR was the method, and the copy in TCRdb shows in-frame clones only, minus some. There are approximately 71,000 clones in the sample, with 3.8% held by the top ten. Source material: PBMCs. These receptors came from a female donor in good health and CMV-seropositive. Both conserved end residues are part of each CDR3. Fields, in order: V gene, D gene, J gene, CDR3 protein, CDR3 DNA. The D gene is left open where the match is weak.

V: TRBV29-1
D: TRBD2
J: TRBJ2-3
CDR3: CSVIKLAGDTQYF
DNA: TGCAGCGTTATAAAACTAGCGGGAGATACGCAGTATTTT

V: TRBV9
D: TRBD2
J: TRBJ2-1
CDR3: CASSVRTSGGSSYNEQFF
DNA: TGTGCCAGCAGCGTACGTACTAGCGGGGGGAGCTCCTACAATGAGCAGTTCTTC

V: TRBV7-9
D: TRBD1
J: TRBJ1-2
CDR3: CASSSRDRVNYGYTF
DNA: TGTGCCAGCAGCTCCCGGGACAGGGTAAACTATGGCTACACCTTC

V: TRBV7-7
D: TRBD2
J: TRBJ2-1
CDR3: CASSLRSGGLYNEQFF
DNA: TGTGCTAGCAGCTTACGTAGCGGGGGGCTCTACAATGAGCAGTTCTTC

V: TRBV4-1
D: .
J: TRBJ2-7
CDR3: CASSRRDRPYEQYF
DNA: TGCGCCAGCAGCCGGAGGGACAGACCCTACGAGCAGTACTTC

V: TRBV9
D: TRBD1
J: TRBJ1-2
CDR3: CASSPGPGQGNGYTF
DNA: TGTGCCAGCAGCCCCGGACCGGGACAGGGGAATGGCTACACCTTC

V: TRBV4-1
D: .
J: TRBJ2-6
CDR3: CASSQGRQVGSGANVLTF
DNA: TGCGCCAGCAGCCAAGGAAGACAGGTGGGCTCTGGGGCCAACGTCCTGACTTTC

V: TRBV2
D: TRBD1
J: TRBJ1-1
CDR3: CASRGDRVNTEAFF
DNA: TGTGCCAGCAGAGGAGACAGGGTCAACACTGAAGCTTTCTTT

V: TRBV10-3
D: .
J: TRBJ2-7
CDR3: CAISGDNSYEQYF
DNA: TGTGCCATCAGTGGGGACAACTCCTACGAGCAGTACTTC

V: TRBV28
D: .
J: TRBJ1-2
CDR3: CASSRFYGYTF
DNA: TGTGCCAGCAGCCGTTTCTATGGCTACACCTTC

V: TRBV9
D: .
J: TRBJ2-5
CDR3: CASSVAGQETQYF
DNA: TGTGCCAGCAGCGTAGCAGGCCAAGAGACCCAGTACTTC

V: TRBV29-1
D: TRBD2
J: TRBJ2-7
CDR3: CSVDGTRAGEQYF
DNA: TGCAGCGTTGACGGGACTAGAGCGGGAGAGCAGTACTTC

V: TRBV28
D: TRBD2
J: TRBJ2-7
CDR3: CASSLAASGSSYEQYF
DNA: TGTGCCAGCAGTTTAGCCGCTAGCGGGAGCTCCTACGAGCAGTACTTC

V: TRBV7-9
D: .
J: TRBJ2-1
CDR3: CASTEGAYNEQFF
DNA: TGTGCCAGCACCGAAGGGGCTTACAATGAGCAGTTCTTC

V: TRBV4-1
D: TRBD2
J: TRBJ2-3
CDR3: CASSHPPISGRTTDTQYF
DNA: TGCGCCAGCAGCCATCCCCCGATTAGCGGGAGGACCACAGATACGCAGTATTTT

V: TRBV11-3
D: TRBD2
J: TRBJ2-1
CDR3: CASSLEFGTSVNEQFF
DNA: TGTGCCAGCAGCTTAGAATTCGGGACTAGTGTAAATGAGCAGTTCTTC

V: TRBV6-6
D: TRBD2
J: TRBJ2-5
CDR3: CATREGGQETQYF
DNA: TGTGCCACCCGGGAGGGGGGCCAAGAGACCCAGTACTTC

V: TRBV10-3
D: .
J: TRBJ1-1
CDR3: CAISPGQYFTEAFF
DNA: TGTGCCATCAGCCCCGGACAGTATTTCACTGAAGCTTTCTTT

V: TRBV5-6
D: .
J: TRBJ1-6
CDR3: CASSFDGQRGSYNSPLHF
DNA: TGTGCCAGCAGCTTCGACGGACAGAGGGGCTCCTATAATTCACCCCTCCACTTT

V: TRBV6-5
D: TRBD2
J: TRBJ2-7
CDR3: CASGTSGSGEQYF
DNA: TGTGCCAGCGGGACTAGCGGGAGTGGTGAGCAGTACTTC

V: TRBV4-1
D: .
J: TRBJ2-2
CDR3: CASSQRASAGVDTGELFF
DNA: TGCGCCAGCAGCCAAAGGGCGTCGGCAGGGGTCGACACCGGGGAGCTGTTTTTT

V: TRBV5-1
D: .
J: TRBJ2-5
CDR3: CASSLLSGRYQETQYF
DNA: TGCGCCAGCAGCTTGCTCTCGGGGAGGTACCAAGAGACCCAGTACTTC

V: TRBV28
D: TRBD1
J: TRBJ2-7
CDR3: CASRPLGTVLSYEQYF
DNA: TGTGCCAGCAGGCCTCTAGGGACAGTCCTCTCCTACGAGCAGTACTTC

V: TRBV5-1
D: TRBD2
J: TRBJ2-1
CDR3: CASSLGSGNVNEQFF
DNA: TGCGCCAGCAGCTTGGGTAGCGGGAATGTCAATGAGCAGTTCTTC

V: TRBV27
D: TRBD2
J: TRBJ2-2
CDR3: CASSLPGLAGGPTGELFF
DNA: TGTGCCAGCAGTTTACCGGGACTAGCGGGAGGCCCCACCGGGGAGCTGTTTTTT

V: TRBV7-3
D: TRBD1
J: TRBJ2-1
CDR3: CASSLIGAGGYNEQFF
DNA: TGTGCCAGCAGCTTAATCGGGGCAGGGGGCTACAATGAGCAGTTCTTC

V: TRBV5-1
D: .
J: TRBJ1-1
CDR3: CASRAGVNTEAFF
DNA: TGCGCCAGCAGAGCAGGGGTGAACACTGAAGCTTTCTTT

V: TRBV19
D: .
J: TRBJ1-1
CDR3: CASSITGKGNTEAFF
DNA: TGTGCCAGTAGTATCACCGGGAAAGGGAACACTGAAGCTTTCTTT

V: TRBV5-1
D: .
J: TRBJ1-2
CDR3: CASSSDKNYGYTF
DNA: TGCGCCAGCAGCTCGGACAAGAACTATGGCTACACCTTC

V: TRBV4-1
D: TRBD2
J: TRBJ2-1
CDR3: CASSQVGLAGGAADEQFF
DNA: TGCGCCAGCAGCCAAGTGGGACTAGCGGGAGGGGCCGCGGATGAGCAGTTCTTC

V: TRBV7-3
D: .
J: TRBJ2-2
CDR3: CASSLSAGELFF
DNA: TGTGCCAGCAGTCTGTCGGCCGGGGAGCTGTTTTTT

V: TRBV9
D: TRBD1
J: TRBJ1-5
CDR3: CASSAGQGSSNQPQHF
DNA: TGTGCCAGCAGCGCAGGACAGGGGTCAAGCAATCAGCCCCAGCATTTT

V: TRBV27
D: .
J: TRBJ2-7
CDR3: CASSLSIRSLTYEQYF
DNA: TGTGCCAGCAGTTTATCGATCCGGAGTTTAACCTACGAGCAGTACTTC

V: TRBV18
D: .
J: TRBJ2-1
CDR3: CASSPRHETYNEQFF
DNA: TGTGCCAGCTCCCCGAGACATGAAACCTACAATGAGCAGTTCTTC

V: TRBV25-1
D: .
J: TRBJ1-2
CDR3: CASSDGQRPYGYTF
DNA: TGTGCCAGCAGTGACGGTCAGAGGCCCTATGGCTACACCTTC

V: TRBV18
D: .
J: TRBJ1-1
CDR3: CASSDELITGDTEAFF
DNA: TGTGCCAGCTCAGACGAGTTGATTACCGGGGACACTGAAGCTTTCTTT

V: TRBV4-1
D: .
J: TRBJ2-7
CDR3: CASSHLRRVPYEQYF
DNA: TGCGCCAGCAGCCATTTGAGGCGGGTCCCCTACGAGCAGTACTTC

V: TRBV4-2
D: .
J: TRBJ2-2
CDR3: CASSQDPSGTTGELFF
DNA: TGTGCCAGCAGCCAAGATCCCAGCGGCACTACCGGGGAGCTGTTTTTT

V: TRBV19
D: .
J: TRBJ2-7
CDR3: CASSIQKSYEQYF
DNA: TGTGCCAGTAGTATACAGAAATCCTACGAGCAGTACTTC

V: TRBV18
D: .
J: TRBJ1-2
CDR3: CASSPLQGTGVNYGYTF
DNA: TGTGCCAGCTCACCCCTTCAGGGAACAGGAGTGAACTATGGCTACACCTTC

V: TRBV6-6
D: .
J: TRBJ2-7
CDR3: CASSPRSGGLPYEQYF
DNA: TGTGCCAGCTCCCCGCGGTCCGGGGGTTTACCATACGAGCAGTACTTC

V: TRBV2
D: TRBD2
J: TRBJ2-3
CDR3: CASMSGRNTDTQYF
DNA: TGTGCCAGCATGAGCGGGAGGAACACAGATACGCAGTATTTT

V: TRBV5-1
D: .
J: TRBJ2-7
CDR3: CASSLGFRDTSYEQYF
DNA: TGCGCCAGCAGCTTGGGGTTTAGGGACACATCCTACGAGCAGTACTTC

V: TRBV27
D: .
J: TRBJ1-2
CDR3: CASSLQSGHGYTF
DNA: TGTGCCAGCAGCCTTCAATCAGGGCATGGCTACACCTTC

V: TRBV18
D: TRBD1
J: TRBJ2-3
CDR3: CASSPTGQGSWYF
DNA: TGTGCCAGCTCACCAACCGGACAGGGCTCTTGGTATTTT

V: TRBV7-2
D: .
J: TRBJ2-7
CDR3: CASSRTIHGYEQYF
DNA: TGTGCCAGCAGCCGGACAATTCACGGCTACGAGCAGTACTTC

V: TRBV11-2
D: TRBD1
J: TRBJ1-6
CDR3: CASSFRDGPTGVISPLHF
DNA: TGTGCCAGCAGCTTCCGAGACGGGCCGACAGGGGTAATTTCACCCCTCCACTTT

V: TRBV7-9
D: .
J: TRBJ1-1
CDR3: CASSIPERGTTEAFF
DNA: TGTGCCAGCAGCATCCCCGAAAGGGGCACAACTGAAGCTTTCTTT

V: TRBV29-1
D: TRBD2
J: TRBJ2-3
CDR3: CSVVQSGADTQYF
DNA: TGCAGCGTTGTCCAGAGCGGGGCAGATACGCAGTATTTT

V: TRBV2
D: TRBD2
J: TRBJ2-3
CDR3: CASSEEPGLATDTQYF
DNA: TGTGCCAGCAGTGAAGAACCGGGACTAGCGACAGATACGCAGTATTTT

V: TRBV5-1
D: .
J: TRBJ1-2
CDR3: CASSFRQSYGYTF
DNA: TGCGCCAGCAGCTTCCGACAGTCCTATGGCTACACCTTC